Shown below are 31 T cell receptor beta chains from a single sample sequenced in a study of blood T cells in healthy people across ages. A second PCR of 7 to 11 cycles used a sample-barcoded 5' primer and a J-beta primer mix. One entry per CDR3 protein results from TCRdb running MiXCR on the 5' RACE reads. The table includes about 1.7 million distinct CDR3 sequences, roughly 27% detected once. The sample comprised blood. The receptors stem from a woman in her thirties in good health.

V usage is TRBV6-1 and J usage is TRBJ2-1, with D tentatively TRBD2 (6 bases). The CDR3 consists of 16 residues. Trimming left V 0 bases short and J 7 bases short, with 16 bases between. Germline V gene sequence: CDR1 MNHNS, CDR2 SASEGT. The DNA for the CDR3 is TGTGCCAGCAGTGAAGCGCGGGGATGGGGCCGTAATGAGCAGTTCTTC. Translation gives CASSEARGWGRNEQFF.

This clonotype showed up many times. V usage is TRBV6-1 and J usage is TRBJ2-7, with D hard to call. V was trimmed by 4 bases and J by 2 bases, leaving 6 bases between them. This CDR3 spans 12 amino acids. Germline-derived CDR1 and CDR2 are MNHNS and SASEGT. CDR3 coding DNA: TGTGCCAGCAGTGCAGCCCCCTACGAGCAGTACTTC. Its translation is CASSAAPYEQYF.

This clonotype has a count of ten or more. The chain joins TRBV7-3 to TRBJ2-7; 7 bases map to TRBD1. J was trimmed by 0 bases and V by 6 bases; bases with no gene match: 11. In germline, CDR1 is SGHTA, CDR2 FQGTGA. There are 16 residues in the CDR3. DNA of the CDR3: TGTGCCAGCAGTTTCGACCCCCGGGACAGCTCCTACGAGCAGTACTTC. Translated: CASSFDPRDSSYEQYF.

Of note for this clonotype: Given a much more abundant clone one base away, this may be a read error. This chain connects TRBV10-3 to TRBJ1-1, with a tentative D call TRBD1 (5 bases). V dropped 8 bases and J dropped 8 bases, with 18 bases sitting between them. The length of the CDR3 is 13 residues. The germline V gene has CDR1 ENHRY and CDR2 SYGVKD. CDR3 loop: CAIGVLSGQEAFF. The CDR3 DNA is TGTGCCATCGGCGTATTATCCGGACAAGAAGCTTTCTTT.

This clonotype was counted ten times or more. The V call is TRBV24-1, the J call TRBJ2-7; D not certain. Germline CDR1 and CDR2: KGHDR and SFDVKD. Trimming shortened V by 2 bases and J by 2 bases, and 9 bases separated the two germline ends. This CDR3 has 14 residues. CDR3 protein: CATSDSSWAYEQYF. The CDR3 region has the DNA TGTGCCACCAGTGATTCCTCTTGGGCCTACGAGCAGTACTTC.

The J gene is TRBJ2-3, the V gene TRBV24-1; weak D call: TRBD2 (5 bases). The CDR3 loop spans 13 amino acids. V lost 4 bases and J 3 bases, leaving 7 bases between the germline ends. The germline V gene has CDR1 KGHDR and CDR2 SFDVKD. In DNA form, the CDR3 reads TGTGCCACCAGTGACGGGGTGACAGATACGCAGTATTTT. Translated, it gives CATSDGVTDTQYF.

There are a few counts of this clonotype. The rearrangement links TRBV20-1 to TRBJ2-3; possible D gene TRBD2, 6 bases. The CDR3 has 15 amino acids. Trimming cost V 0 bases and J 3 bases, with 13 bases left between them. Germline CDR1 DFQATT, CDR2 SNEGSKA (reference sequence). The CDR3 sequence is CSAREPYGRTDTQYF. The CDR3 DNA is TGCAGTGCTAGAGAACCCTACGGGAGAACAGATACGCAGTATTTT.

This rearrangement joins TRBV2 to TRBJ2-3; D gene uncertain. This CDR3 contains 13 residues. Trimming shortened V by 5 bases and J by 7 bases, and 13 bases separated the two germline ends. The germline V gene encodes CDR1 SNHLY and CDR2 FYNNEI. The CDR3: CASSILPTYTQYF. The CDR3 bases are TGTGCCAGCAGTATCTTGCCGACATATACGCAGTATTTT.

The rearrangement joins TRBV9 to TRBJ2-7; 10 bases fit TRBD2. The CDR3 has 15 residues. The ends lost 4 bases at V and 0 bases at J; junction bases unmatched: 4. Germline loops: CDR1 SGDLS, CDR2 YYNGEE. In DNA form, the CDR3 reads TGTGCCAGCAGCATTACTAGCGGGGCCTCCTACGAGCAGTACTTC. Translated, it gives CASSITSGASYEQYF.

This rearrangement joins TRBV6-1 to TRBJ2-2, with TRBD1 identical over 9 bases. Germline V gives CDR1 MNHNS, CDR2 SASEGT. J gave up 4 bases and V 4 bases, and 7 bases lay outside the gene matches. The CDR3 sequence is 16 residues long. In DNA, the CDR3 is TGTGCCAGCAGTGGGAGGGGACAGGGTAGCACCGGGGAGCTGTTTTTT. Residues: CASSGRGQGSTGELFF.

The chain combines TRBV9 with TRBJ1-2, with 9 bases matching TRBD1. The CDR3 extends over 16 amino acids. Germline V gene data show CDR1 as SGDLS and CDR2 as YYNGEE. With 2 bases clipped from V and 7 bases from J, the junction kept 12 bases outside the gene matches. The CDR3: CASSVTGTGNGGGYTF. For the CDR3, the DNA is TGTGCCAGCAGCGTGACCGGGACAGGGAACGGCGGTGGCTACACCTTC.

The V gene is TRBV15, the J gene TRBJ1-1, with TRBD1 matching over 8 bases. J lost 1 base, V lost 4 bases, and 2 bases had no gene match. The CDR3 loop spans 14 amino acids. In germline, CDR1 is LNHNV, CDR2 YYDKDF (reference sequence). The CDR3 sequence is CATSTGTGNTEAFF. Here the CDR3 DNA reads TGTGCCACCAGCACCGGGACAGGGAACACTGAAGCTTTCTTT.

About this clonotype: Sequence at one end of the junction differs from germline and may be a read error. This chain connects TRBV12-3 or TRBV12-4 to TRBJ2-3; D tentatively fits TRBD1 or TRBD2 (5 bases each). The CDR3 totals 15 residues. CDR3 sequence (DNA): TGTGCCAGCAGTTCCCAGGGAGTCGGCGCAGATGCGCAGTATTTT. It yields the protein CASSSQGVGADAQYF.

There are many counts of this clonotype. This chain links TRBV7-2 with TRBJ2-4; D not resolved. CDR1 and CDR2 (germline): SGHTA, FQGNSA. The CDR3 runs to 12 residues. Trimming removed 2 bases at V and 9 bases at J, with 8 bases between. The CDR3 here is CASSLSESIQYF. The CDR3 DNA reads as TGTGCCAGCAGCTTATCAGAGAGCATTCAGTACTTC.

This clonotype has ten or more counts. The genes are TRBV20-1 and TRBJ2-5, with 7 bases fitting TRBD2. With 2 bases clipped from V and 4 bases from J, the junction kept 16 bases outside the gene matches. The CDR3 has 17 residues. CDR1 DFQATT and CDR2 SNEGSKA come from the germline V gene (reference sequence). CDR3 nucleotide sequence: TGCAGTGCTAGACCCCTGAGTCAAGCGGGACGACTAGAGACCCAGTACTTC. This sequence encodes CSARPLSQAGRLETQYF.

This clonotype occurred a few times. CDR3: CASKLTRGTEAFF. CDR3 nucleotide sequence: TGTGCCAGCAAACTTACCCGTGGCACTGAAGCTTTCTTT. The chain carries TRBV27 and TRBJ1-1; D remains ambiguous. The ends were cut back, 7 bases at V and 4 bases at J, with 13 bases in the middle. The CDR3 consists of 13 residues. CDR1 is MNHEY, CDR2 SMNVEV, per germline (reference sequence).

Details on this clonotype: A much bigger clone sits one base away, suggesting this may be a read error. The rearrangement links TRBV10-3 to TRBJ2-3; 8 bases agree with TRBD1. CDR1 is ENHRY and CDR2 is SYGVKD in the germline V gene. This CDR3 has 15 residues. V lost 10 bases, J lost 5 bases, and 14 bases stayed unmatched. The DNA for the CDR3 is TGTGCCACCAGCCTATCGGATACAGGGGGAGATACGCAGTATTTT. Encoded protein: CATSLSDTGGDTQYF.

For this clonotype: Germline is not matched at one junction end, which may reflect a read error. The V call is TRBV10-1, the J call TRBJ2-3, with 8 bases identical to TRBD1. From germline, CDR1 is WNHNN and CDR2 SYGVQD (reference sequence). The CDR3 is made up of 15 amino acids. This CDR3 is CASSVGTGDTDMQYF. The CDR3 nucleotides read TGCGCCAGCAGCGTCGGGACAGGCGACACAGATATGCAGTATTTT.

This clonotype was counted at least ten times. The J gene is TRBJ2-7, the V gene TRBV10-2, with 10 positions matching TRBD1. This CDR3 is 15 amino acids long. The germline V gene has CDR1 WSHSY and CDR2 SAAADI. V gave up 7 bases and J gave up 7 bases; unmatched junction bases: 13. Written as DNA, the CDR3 is TGCGCCAGCACGGGCTCCGGGACAGGGGCAGGGGAGCAGTACTTC. This codes for CASTGSGTGAGEQYF.

The chain links TRBV9 to TRBJ2-4, with 10 positions matching TRBD1. Germline CDR1 is SGDLS and CDR2 is YYNGEE. The CDR3 contains 16 residues. V lost 3 bases to trimming and J lost 1 base; unmatched junction nucleotides: 4. CDR3 region: CASSEPGQGAKNIQYF. CDR3 DNA: TGTGCCAGCAGCGAGCCGGGACAGGGGGCCAAAAACATTCAGTACTTC. Drawing the rest from reference TRBV9 and TRBJ2-4, the complete variable domain is DSGVTQTPKHLITATGQRVTLRCSPRSGDLSVYWYQQSLDQGLQFLIQYYNGEERAKGNILERFSAQQFPDLHSELNLSSLELGDSALYFCASSEPGQGAKNIQYFGAGTRLSVL.

This clonotype appeared many times. The rearrangement links TRBV7-2 to TRBJ2-7, with TRBD1 identical over 7 bases. In germline, CDR1 is SGHTA, CDR2 FQGNSA. This CDR3 region has 13 residues. With V trimmed by 6 bases and J by 5 bases, 7 bases remained unmatched. The CDR3 nucleotides read TGTGCCAGCAGATATACAGGGGATCACGAGCAGTACTTC. Translating gives CASRYTGDHEQYF.

This clonotype was detected a few times. This chain joins TRBV4-1 and TRBJ1-1, with D uncertain. Trimming removed 0 bases at V and 2 bases at J, with 7 bases between. Per the germline V gene, CDR1 is MGHRA and CDR2 is YSYEKL. The CDR3 is 14 residues long. The CDR3 reads CASSQESANTEAFF. The CDR3 DNA reads as TGCGCCAGCAGCCAAGAGTCAGCTAACACTGAAGCTTTCTTT.

This clonotype has a handful of counts. This chain connects TRBV3-1 to TRBJ2-7; 8 bases fit TRBD2. Germline lookup yields CDR1 LGHDT and CDR2 YNNKEL (reference sequence). The length of the CDR3 is 15 residues. Trimming cost V 7 bases and J 2 bases; bases outside gene matches: 10. The CDR3 here is CASIPGVAGTYEQYF. For the CDR3, the DNA is TGTGCCAGCATCCCCGGAGTAGCGGGAACCTACGAGCAGTACTTC.

This rearrangement joins TRBV6-1 to TRBJ1-4, with 8 bases aligning to TRBD1. The CDR3 sequence is 14 residues long. CDR1 and CDR2 (germline): MNHNS, SASEGT. V shed 8 bases and J 7 bases; nucleotides not matched to a gene: 9. In nucleotides, the CDR3 is TGTGCCAGCGGCCAGGGGGCTTCAGGTGAAAAACTGTTTTTT. Encoded protein: CASGQGASGEKLFF.

This clonotype has a single count. At one end the junction does not follow the germline gene, possibly because of a read error. The chain combines TRBV20-1 with TRBJ2-1; 7 bases match TRBD2. CDR1 is DFQATT, CDR2 SNEGSKA, per germline (reference sequence). The CDR3 covers 14 residues. The CDR3 protein is CSVRGGTKNNEQFF. The CDR3 DNA is TGCAGTGTTAGAGGCGGGACTAAGAACAATGAGCAGTTCTTC.

This clonotype has at least ten counts. V is TRBV29-1 and J is TRBJ2-3; weak D call: TRBD2 (6 bases). The CDR3 length is 14 residues. V lost 3 bases and J 0 bases, leaving 10 bases between the germline ends. Germline V gives CDR1 SQVTM, CDR2 ANQGSEA. The CDR3 reads CSVEDGTSTDTQYF. Here the CDR3 DNA reads TGCAGCGTTGAGGACGGGACTAGCACAGATACGCAGTATTTT.

This clonotype was counted many times. The CDR3 region is CASSRAGGQETQYF. CDR3 coding DNA: TGTGCCAGCAGTCGAGCGGGAGGTCAAGAGACCCAGTACTTC. The chain uses TRBV7-2 and TRBJ2-5, with 9 bases that match TRBD2. The germline gives CDR1 SGHTA, CDR2 FQGNSA. Germline trimming cut 6 bases from V and 2 bases from J; bases unmatched to any gene: 4. The CDR3 loop spans 14 amino acids.

In its sample, this clonotype was seen many times. The CDR3 DNA reads TGCAGCGTTGAATATCCCTTCGGGGCCAACGTCCTGACTTTC. Translating gives CSVEYPFGANVLTF. The chain joins TRBV29-1 to TRBJ2-6; D unresolved. The germline gives CDR1 SQVTM, CDR2 ANQGSEA. Deletions cut 2 bases from V and 4 bases from J, with 9 bases between. The CDR3 runs to 14 residues.

This clonotype was recorded a few times. The V and J genes are TRBV7-2 and TRBJ2-3, with TRBD2 matching over 8 bases. CDR1 and CDR2 from the germline V gene are SGHTA and FQGNSA. Trimming took 5 bases from V and 5 from J; bases not matched to a gene: 12. This CDR3 region has 16 residues. The CDR3 sequence: CASSLRAGEGIDTQYF. The CDR3 DNA sequence: TGTGCCAGCAGCCTCCGAGCGGGAGAGGGAATAGATACGCAGTATTTT.

V and J are TRBV7-9 and TRBJ2-3; a possible D gene is TRBD1 (8 bases). The V gene lost 5 bases and the J gene lost 3 bases, with 15 bases spanning the gap. The length of the CDR3 is 15 residues. Looked up from germline, CDR1 is SEHNR and CDR2 is FQNEAQ (reference sequence). CDR3 protein: CASSNYRGGTDTQYF. The CDR3 bases are TGTGCCAGCAGCAACTACAGGGGGGGGACAGATACGCAGTATTTT.

This chain uses TRBV15 with TRBJ2-7; 9 bases are shared with TRBD1. Trimming at V came to 2 bases and at J to 4 bases, leaving 6 bases not matched to a gene. The CDR3 has 15 residues. Germline V gene sequence: CDR1 LNHNV, CDR2 YYDKDF (reference sequence). CDR3 nucleotide sequence: TGTGCCACCAGCAGACCGGGACAGGGAGTTTACGAGCAGTACTTC. Its protein is CATSRPGQGVYEQYF.